This T cell receptor (beta chain) comes out of a study of blood T cell repertoires in COVID-19. For the study at large: Samples taken during acute and convalescent COVID-19 were collected in the United States, Italy and Spain. Sample material is recorded as cDNA or gDNA derived from T cells, B-cell-depleted T cells, or PBMCs.

How the authors handled the data: It was from reference gene primer amplification that nucleated cell counts were estimated. Sequenced by immunoSEQ multiplex PCR; TCRdb stores in-frame clones only, minus some. That table furnishes V, J and clone size, whereas the DNA furnished D and trimming. The sample holds about 270,000 clones, more than 75% seen once. CDR3 length equals 13 residues. The ends lost 6 bases at V and 7 bases at J; junction bases unmatched: 3. From germline, CDR1 is MNHEY and CDR2 SVGAGI. The clonotype originates from a man in his forties or fifties with active or convalescent COVID-19. This chain connects TRBV6-5 to TRBJ1-2; 12 positions agree with TRBD1. Source material: peripheral blood. CDR3 sequence (DNA): TGTGCCAGCAGGGGACAGGGGGCGGGTGGCTACACCTTC. Translating gives CASRGQGAGGYTF.